This paragraph reports one T cell receptor (beta chain). This CDR3 spans 16 amino acids. Trimming stripped 0 bases from V and 8 bases from J, with 19 bases between. The germline CDR1 and CDR2 sequences are LGHDT and YNNKEL (reference sequence). Assay: immunoSEQ multiplex PCR; the TCRdb copy retains only in-frame clones and omits some. This table has some 340,000 clones, 90% appearing once. The source of the sample is a study of blood T cell repertoires in COVID-19. This TCR was sampled from a woman aged 30 to 39 who had been exposed to COVID-19. V and J are TRBV3-1 (or the pseudogene TRBV3-2) and TRBJ1-2, with unresolved D. Sequencing input: PBMCs or T cells enriched from blood (not recorded which). The CDR3 loop reads CASSQEGSLPSGGYTF. Written as DNA, the CDR3 is TGTGCCAGCAGCCAAGAGGGGAGCCTTCCCTCGGGAGGCTACACCTTC.